This TCR beta chain was observed in a study of blood T cell repertoires in COVID-19. Study context: COVID-19 samples collected from the United States, Italy and Spain covered acute and convalescent phases. The cDNA or gDNA used as material had been derived from T cells, B-cell-depleted T cells, or PBMCs.

This clone was picked up one time. The germline gives CDR1 SNHLY, CDR2 FYNNEI. Germline trimming cut 3 bases from V and 6 bases from J; bases unmatched to any gene: 4. The CDR3 has 15 residues. Under the authors' procedure: Estimated nucleated cell counts came from reference gene primer amplification. Assay: immunoSEQ multiplex PCR; the TCRdb copy retains only in-frame clones and omits some. The D gene and trimming were derived from the DNA, and the V and J assignments and clone size from that table. The sample lists approximately 270,000 clones, around nine tenths occurring once. The rearrangement links TRBV2 to TRBJ2-1, with TRBD2 matching 11 bases. Sequenced: peripheral blood. This receptor was taken from a man younger than 40 with acute or convalescent COVID-19. DNA of the CDR3: TGTGCCAGCAGTGATAGACTAGCGGGGCGCAATGAGCAGTTCTTC. Its protein product is CASSDRLAGRNEQFF.